Below are 2 T cell receptor beta chains sequenced from a single sample in a study of blood T cell repertoires in COVID-19 (dated by TCRdb to about 2020). Libraries were constructed by the immunoSEQ multiplex PCR assay. TCRdb's version of the immuneACCESS table is confined to in-frame rearrangements and falls short of the full clone set. An unresolved V gene accounts for under half of the shortfall where checked; the remainder is of unknown origin. The sample includes roughly 150,000 clones, with over 90% observed a single time. The top ten clonotypes cover roughly 1.9% of the sample. Sequencing was carried out using peripheral blood. These receptors came from a woman aged 60 to 75 with COVID-19, enrolled during active disease.

The rearrangement joins TRBV6-5 to TRBJ1-1; a possible D gene is TRBD1 (6 bases). With 7 bases removed from V and 1 base from J, the gap between germline ends came to 10 bases. CDR1 is MNHEY and CDR2 is SVGAGI in the germline V gene. This CDR3 spans 13 amino acids. The chain's CDR3 is CASTYRANTEAFF. DNA of the CDR3: TGTGCCAGCACCTACAGGGCGAACACTGAAGCTTTCTTT.

The chain is built from TRBV4-3 and TRBJ2-2; D is uncertain. CDR3 length: 19 amino acids. The germline V gene has CDR1 LGHNA and CDR2 YSLEER. V lost 0 bases, J lost 0 bases, and 17 bases lay in between. CDR3 DNA: TGCGCCAGCAGCCAAGATCAGCGTCGGATTGATGCGAACACCGGGGAGCTGTTTTTT. Amino acid sequence: CASSQDQRRIDANTGELFF.